This entry describes one T cell receptor (beta chain). Original processing methods: Estimation of nucleated cell counts was performed using reference gene primer amplification. Produced via immunoSEQ multiplex PCR; TCRdb's table is partial and in-frame only. The V and J calls and the clone size are those of that table, but D and trimming were determined from the DNA. The sample lists some 120,000 clones; just over 70% were seen once. The data derive from a study of blood T cell repertoires in COVID-19. Study in general: Researchers got acute and convalescent COVID-19 samples from the United States, Italy and Spain.

Trimming took off 5 bases at V and 6 bases at J, with 13 bases between the two ends. The germline CDR1 and CDR2 sequences are SGHNT and YYREEE (reference sequence). The CDR3 is 13 residues long. V is TRBV5-4 and J is TRBJ2-3; possibly TRBD1 for D (7 bases). The receptor was derived from a human donor with acute or convalescent COVID-19. The donor label of this sample is uncertain. The sample comprised peripheral blood. The CDR3 is CASSPGGRDTQYF. DNA of the CDR3: TGTGCCAGCAGTCCAGGGGGGCGCGATACGCAGTATTTT.